A selection of T cell receptor beta chains follows, all from one sample in a study of blood T cell repertoires in COVID-19. Using immunoSEQ multiplex PCR, the repertoire was profiled, and TCRdb retains in-frame clones only, with some absent. The sample includes around 160,000 clones, around 86% of them seen just once. Sequenced sample: peripheral blood. Receptors originate from a man of 80 years or more with acute or convalescent COVID-19. Both conserved end residues are part of each CDR3. D genes are given only for firm matches. A clone size is listed for some rows: how often the clone was seen (once, few, many), or a class if it is expanded.

CDR3aa | CDR3nt | abundance | j_gene | d_gene | v_gene
CASSLVQGYGTQYF | TGCGCCAGCAGCCTGGTTCAGGGGTATGGTACGCAGTATTTT | NA | TRBJ2-3 | NA | TRBV10-1
CASGRQDGFSEQYF | TGTGCCAGCGGAAGACAGGACGGGTTCTCCGAGCAGTACTTC | NA | TRBJ2-7 | NA | TRBV6-5
CASSLGTRAYEQYF | TGTGCCAGCAGCCTCGGGACTAGGGCCTACGAGCAGTACTTC | NA | TRBJ2-7 | TRBD2 | TRBV3-1/TRBV3-2
CASSARAGANTGELFF | TGTGCCAGTAGTGCCCGGGCGGGGGCGAACACCGGGGAGCTGTTTTTT | NA | TRBJ2-2 | TRBD2 | TRBV19
CASSSFGGGTYGYTF | TGTGCCAGCAGTTCCTTCGGGGGGGGGACCTATGGCTACACCTTC | NA | TRBJ1-2 | NA | TRBV27
CASSPLRGETQYF | TGTGCCAGCTCACCACTGAGGGGGGAGACCCAGTACTTC | NA | TRBJ2-5 | NA | TRBV18
CASSSSAAGGPVQYF | TGTGCCAGCAGCTCCTCGGCAGCGGGAGGCCCCGTGCAGTACTTC | NA | TRBJ2-7 | TRBD2 | TRBV7-9
CSGLDGEETQYF | TGCAGCGGTCTGGATGGAGAAGAGACCCAGTACTTC | NA | TRBJ2-5 | NA | TRBV29-1
CASSEGAGGSYNEQFF | TGCGCCAGCAGTGAAGGAGCGGGAGGCTCCTACAATGAGCAGTTCTTC | NA | TRBJ2-1 | TRBD2 | TRBV10-1
CAWSVIGALSGANVLTF | TGTGCCTGGAGTGTAATAGGGGCCCTCTCTGGGGCCAACGTCCTGACTTTC | NA | TRBJ2-6 | NA | TRBV30
CASSQREDSYNEQFF | TGTGCCAGCTCACAGCGGGAGGACTCCTACAATGAGCAGTTCTTC | NA | TRBJ2-1 | TRBD2 | TRBV18
CASSGRDLMDTIYF | TGTGCCAGCAGCGGACGGGATCTCATGGACACCATATATTTT | NA | TRBJ1-3 | NA | TRBV9
CASSRTSGGPYEQYF | TGTGCCAGCAGCCGGACTAGCGGGGGACCCTACGAGCAGTACTTC | few | TRBJ2-7 | TRBD2 | TRBV7-8
CASSLYREGTDTQYF | TGTGCCAGCAGCTTATACCGGGAGGGCACAGATACGCAGTATTTT | NA | TRBJ2-3 | TRBD2 | TRBV7-2